The clone carrying this T cell receptor beta chain was seen many times. As yet, its antigen is unknown. Alpha and beta constant-region primers primed reverse transcription of 400 to 500 ng RNA. Each of the alpha and beta chains got its own library through chain-specific third strand synthesis with indices. TCRdb recomputed calls from the 5' RACE reads with MiXCR, one row per CDR3 protein. The table has under 8,500 distinct CDR3 sequences, approximately 11% seen once. The repertoire came from unfractionated whole blood and reflected all unsorted peripheral T cells. Donors lacked febrile or AIDS-related illness, tumors, and hepatitis B or C coinfection. This entry comes from a study of HIV-infected patients and healthy controls. Broader study findings: Significantly higher mean Gini indices appeared in HIV-infected repertoires, possibly reflecting oligoclonality.

The CDR3 contains 17 residues. The V gene lost 4 bases and the J gene lost 8 bases, with 23 bases spanning the gap. V usage is TRBV12-3 or TRBV12-4 and J usage is TRBJ1-4; D ambiguous. This TCR came from an adult with HIV infection. Sequenced material: blood, taken before antiretroviral therapy. CDR3: CASSSQDDGLIWEKLFF. Written as DNA, the CDR3 is TGTGCCAGCAGTTCCCAAGACGACGGGTTAATCTGGGAAAAACTGTTTTTT.